A single sample gave rise to the 23 T cell receptor beta chains below, sequenced in a study of blood T cell repertoires in COVID-19. Here immunoSEQ multiplex PCR was the method, and the copy in TCRdb shows in-frame clones only, minus some. The data show more than 200,000 clones, approximately 86% seen once. The sample comprised peripheral blood. The receptors come from a man younger than 45 with active or convalescent COVID-19.

The chain uses TRBV5-1 and TRBJ1-6; D unclear. The V end lost 0 bases, the J end lost 9 bases, and 13 bases lay between the germline ends. The CDR3 sequence is 15 residues long. Germline V gene sequence: CDR1 SGHRS, CDR2 YFSETQ. CDR3 in DNA: TGCGCCAGCAGCTTGGCGGGTCAGATAAGTTCACCCCTCCACTTT. Its translation: CASSLAGQISSPLHF.

Comments on this clone: Other DNA sequences in the same sample also yield this CDR3. The rearrangement uses TRBV19 and TRBJ2-7; 8 positions agree with TRBD2. Looked up from germline, CDR1 is LNHDA and CDR2 is SQIVND (reference sequence). The trim removed 5 bases at V and 0 bases at J, leaving 6 bases unmatched. CDR3 length: 15 residues. The CDR3 sequence is CASSASGGSSYEQYF. The CDR3 region has the DNA TGTGCCAGTAGTGCGAGCGGGGGAAGCTCCTACGAGCAGTACTTC. Full variable domain (remainder filled in from reference TRBV19 and TRBJ2-7): DGGITQSPKYLFRKEGQNVTLSCEQNLNHDAMYWYRQDPGQGLRLIYYSQIVNDFQKGDIAEGYSVSREKKESFPLTVTSAQKNPTAFYLCASSASGGSSYEQYFGPGTRLTVT.

This clone has only a few counts. The V and J genes are TRBV5-6 and TRBJ1-1; tentatively, D is TRBD1 (6 bases). Germline loops: CDR1 SGHDT, CDR2 YYEEEE. This CDR3 comprises 14 residues. Trimming took off 4 bases at V and 2 bases at J, with 12 bases between the two ends. The CDR3 loop reads CASSLGTLNTEAFF. In nucleotides, the CDR3 is TGTGCCAGCAGCCTCGGGACACTTAACACTGAAGCTTTCTTT.

Here the CDR3 reads CASSFWTSGVQETQYF. The CDR3 DNA follows: TGTGCCAGCAGCTTTTGGACTAGCGGGGTTCAAGAGACCCAGTACTTC. The chain uses TRBV7-2 and TRBJ2-5; 12 nucleotides match TRBD2. Germline V gene lookup returns CDR1 SGHTA and CDR2 FQGNSA. This CDR3 has 16 residues. The junction had 4 bases not matched to a gene; V was cut back by 3 bases and J by 2 bases.

The CDR3 protein is CASSHRAGGSTGELFF. In nucleotides, the CDR3 is TGTGCCAGCAGCCACCGAGCGGGGGGGAGCACCGGGGAGCTGTTTTTT. The J gene is TRBJ2-2, the V gene TRBV3-1 (or the pseudogene TRBV3-2), with 10 bases lining up with TRBD2. The CDR3 sequence is 16 residues long. Trimming took 3 bases from V and 4 from J; bases not matched to a gene: 5. Germline CDR1 LGHDT, CDR2 YNNKEL (reference sequence).

This clone was detected a few times. CDR3 bases: TGTGCCAGCAAGGCGGTTATGCGGGATCAGCCCCAGCATTTT. This sequence encodes CASKAVMRDQPQHF. The rearrangement links TRBV2 to TRBJ1-5; the D is unclear. CDR1 is SNHLY and CDR2 is FYNNEI in the germline V gene. The CDR3 runs to 14 residues. V was trimmed by 7 bases and J by 5 bases, leaving 15 bases between them.

V usage is TRBV10-3 and J usage is TRBJ1-1; the match to TRBD1 covers 8 bases. Trimming at V came to 6 bases and at J to 2 bases, leaving 2 bases not matched to a gene. Per the germline V gene, CDR1 is ENHRY and CDR2 is SYGVKD. This CDR3 is 13 amino acids long. In DNA form, the CDR3 reads TGTGCCATCAGACAGGGGGTAAACACTGAAGCTTTCTTT. This gives the protein CAIRQGVNTEAFF.

The chain is built from TRBV19 and TRBJ2-6; D perhaps matches TRBD1 (6 bases). Germline loops: CDR1 LNHDA, CDR2 SQIVND (reference sequence). This CDR3 contains 16 residues. Trimming removed 11 bases from V and 0 bases from J, with 17 bases in between. In DNA, the CDR3 is TGTGCCTCCTGGCCGGGACAAAGCTCTGGGGCCAACGTCCTGACTTTC. It yields the protein CASWPGQSSGANVLTF.

Remarks on this clone: A read error may account for a junction end that differs from germline. The chain has TRBV12-3 or TRBV12-4 and TRBJ2-1; no clear D gene. This CDR3 region has 12 residues. CDR3 amino acids: CASSVRPFESVF. DNA for the CDR3: TGTGCCAGCAGTGTGCGGCCTTTCGAATCGGTCTTC.

V gene TRBV13 combines with J gene TRBJ1-3; D is unresolved. Trimming pared 5 bases from V and 0 bases from J, leaving 8 bases between. The germline gives CDR1 PRHDT, CDR2 FYEKMQ (reference sequence). CDR3 size: 14 residues. The CDR3 DNA is TGTGCCAGCAGCCTGTTTCTCTCTGGAAACACCATATATTTT. Translating it yields CASSLFLSGNTIYF.

The chain combines TRBV28 with TRBJ1-1; D ambiguous. Trimming took off 4 bases at V and 2 bases at J, with 11 bases between the two ends. The length of the CDR3 is 14 residues. Germline-derived CDR1 and CDR2 are MDHEN and SYDVKM. The CDR3 region has the DNA TGTGCCAGCAGTTCCCTAGGCACCAACACTGAAGCTTTCTTT. Amino acids: CASSSLGTNTEAFF.

This clone was recorded only once. The gene calls are TRBV25-1 and TRBJ2-5; TRBD1 matches 8 bases. CDR3 length: 13 amino acids. Germline V lookup: CDR1 MGHDK, CDR2 SYGVNS. Trimming cost V 8 bases and J 4 bases; bases outside gene matches: 6. CDR3 in amino acids: CASLSTGGETQYF. The CDR3 DNA reads as TGTGCCAGCCTTTCTACAGGGGGAGAGACCCAGTACTTC.

The rearrangement links TRBV4-3 to TRBJ1-4; the match to TRBD1 covers 7 bases. The CDR3 contains 14 residues. The J segment lost 4 bases and the V segment lost 3 bases, leaving 2 bases of the junction unmatched. CDR1 LGHNA and CDR2 YSLEER come from the germline V gene. The CDR3 sequence: CASSHNRGNEKLFF. CDR3 coding DNA: TGCGCCAGCAGCCATAACAGGGGTAATGAAAAACTGTTTTTT.

The J gene is TRBJ1-2, the V gene TRBV5-1; possible D gene TRBD1, 6 bases. This CDR3 has 14 amino acids. Germline V gene sequence: CDR1 SGHRS, CDR2 YFSETQ. V lost 4 bases and J lost 6, with 16 bases in between. The CDR3 nucleotides are TGCGCCAGCAGCGCCAGGGGACATGAAGATGGCTACACCTTC. This codes for CASSARGHEDGYTF.

Here the CDR3 DNA reads TGTGCCAGCAGCGACAGGGGGCTTTCCTACAATGAGCAGTTCTTC. Translation: CASSDRGLSYNEQFF. V usage is TRBV6-5 and J usage is TRBJ2-1, with 10 nucleotides matching TRBD1. Germline V CDR1 and CDR2: MNHEY, SVGAGI. Trimming removed 6 bases from V and 1 base from J; junction bases left unmatched: 3. This CDR3 region has 15 residues.

Only one count was recorded for this clone. The chain uses TRBV3-1 (or the pseudogene TRBV3-2) and TRBJ1-2; possibly TRBD1 for D (6 bases). From germline, CDR1 is LGHDT and CDR2 YNNKEL (reference sequence). V was trimmed by 0 bases and J by 6 bases, leaving 17 bases between them. This CDR3 has 16 residues. Here the CDR3 reads CASSQDPEGGGHGYTF. CDR3 in DNA: TGTGCCAGCAGCCAAGATCCGGAGGGAGGGGGGCATGGCTACACCTTC.

The rearrangement uses TRBV5-6 and TRBJ2-1; D perhaps matches TRBD2 (5 bases). This CDR3 has 15 amino acids. Trimming shortened V by 5 bases and J by 7 bases, and 19 bases separated the two germline ends. Germline CDR1 SGHDT, CDR2 YYEEEE. CDR3 residues: CASRPLKGESNEQFF. As DNA, the CDR3 is TGTGCCAGCAGGCCGTTGAAGGGAGAATCGAATGAGCAGTTCTTC.

This rearrangement joins TRBV9 to TRBJ2-3; weak D call: TRBD1 (6 bases). In germline, CDR1 is SGDLS, CDR2 YYNGEE. The CDR3 has 17 amino acids. V shed 3 bases and J shed 4 bases, with 21 bases lying between them. The CDR3 nucleotides read TGTGCCAGCAGCGATGATGGGACCACAGGGTCCCCAGATACGCAGTATTTT. This gives the protein CASSDDGTTGSPDTQYF.

The chain recombines TRBV5-6 with TRBJ1-3, with D possibly matching TRBD1 (6 bases). The length of the CDR3 is 14 residues. V lost 2 bases and J 2 bases, leaving 8 bases between the germline ends. CDR1 and CDR2 from the germline V gene are SGHDT and YYEEEE. The CDR3 region has the DNA TGTGCCAGCAGCTTATACAGGGCTGGAAACACCATATATTTT. Translation gives CASSLYRAGNTIYF.

The rearrangement uses TRBV6-5 and TRBJ2-5; D is unresolved. CDR3 size: 14 residues. V dropped 1 base and J dropped 3 bases, with 9 bases sitting between them. The germline gives CDR1 MNHEY, CDR2 SVGAGI. CDR3 sequence: CASSYYNSKETQYF. In DNA form, the CDR3 reads TGTGCCAGCAGTTACTATAATAGCAAAGAGACCCAGTACTTC.

V and J are TRBV27 and TRBJ2-7, with D possibly being TRBD2 (5 bases). The V gene's germline CDR1 is MNHEY and CDR2 SMNVEV (reference sequence). The CDR3 runs 13 residues. V was shortened by 3 bases and J by 3 bases, with 9 bases between the two germline ends. CDR3 region: CASSLEAGYEQYF. In DNA, the CDR3 is TGTGCCAGCAGTTTGGAGGCGGGCTACGAGCAGTACTTC.

V is TRBV3-1 (or the pseudogene TRBV3-2) and J is TRBJ1-1; D call uncertain. The V gene's germline CDR1 is LGHDT and CDR2 YNNKEL (reference sequence). CDR3 length: 15 amino acids. V lost 1 base and J lost 4, with 13 bases in between. The chain's CDR3 is CASSQGEEGRTEAFF. The CDR3 coding sequence is TGTGCCAGCAGCCAAGGGGAAGAGGGCCGCACTGAAGCTTTCTTT.

The chain combines TRBV5-6 with TRBJ1-2; 7 bases line up with TRBD1. V lost 4 bases and J lost 2; bases outside the gene matches: 2. Looked up from germline, CDR1 is SGHDT and CDR2 is YYEEEE. There are 13 residues in the CDR3. CDR3 coding DNA: TGTGCCAGCAGCGCGGACAGGAACTATGGCTACACCTTC. Amino acids: CASSADRNYGYTF.